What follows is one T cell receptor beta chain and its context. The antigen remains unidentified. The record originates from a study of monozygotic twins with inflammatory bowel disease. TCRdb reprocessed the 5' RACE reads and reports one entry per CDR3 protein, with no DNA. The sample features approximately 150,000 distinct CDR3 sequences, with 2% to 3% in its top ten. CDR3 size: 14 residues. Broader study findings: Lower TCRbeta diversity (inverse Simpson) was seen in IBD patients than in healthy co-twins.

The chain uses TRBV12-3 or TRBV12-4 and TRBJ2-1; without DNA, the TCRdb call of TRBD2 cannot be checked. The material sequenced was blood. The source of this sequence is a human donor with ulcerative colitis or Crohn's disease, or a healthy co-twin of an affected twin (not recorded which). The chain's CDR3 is CASSFSSGGDEQFF.